The next 22 T cell receptor beta chains were all read from a single sample in a study of blood T cell repertoires in COVID-19. Generated by immunoSEQ multiplex PCR, the TCRdb table keeps only in-frame clones and is missing some. The data hold 30,000 to 40,000 clones, with about 90% observed a single time. The sample was peripheral blood. The receptors stem from a human donor in a cohort sampled during active COVID-19.

The chain links TRBV6-6 to TRBJ1-2, with a possible D match to TRBD1 (5 bases). The V gene lost 5 bases and the J gene lost 1 base, with 8 bases spanning the gap. This CDR3 is 13 amino acids long. Germline V gene data show CDR1 as MNHNY and CDR2 as SVGAGI (reference sequence). This CDR3 is CASSPTVNYGYTF. CDR3 nucleotides: TGTGCCAGCAGTCCGACAGTTAACTATGGCTACACCTTC.

V gene TRBV7-8 combines with J gene TRBJ2-7, with D possibly matching TRBD2 (5 bases). Trimming removed 4 bases from V and 7 bases from J, with 11 bases in between. The length of the CDR3 is 12 residues. Germline CDR1 is SGHVS and CDR2 is FQNEAQ. DNA for the CDR3: TGTGCCAGCAGCTATAGCCGGGAAGAGCAGTACTTC. Encoded protein: CASSYSREEQYF.

The chain uses TRBV27 and TRBJ2-3, with a tentative D call TRBD1 (5 bases). Germline V lookup: CDR1 MNHEY, CDR2 SMNVEV (reference sequence). The CDR3 consists of 16 residues. V was pared by 5 bases and J by 1 base, with 16 bases between. The CDR3: CASSNQGISGTDTQYF. In nucleotides, the CDR3 is TGTGCCAGCAGTAACCAGGGTATTAGTGGCACAGATACGCAGTATTTT.

The CDR3 DNA follows: TGTGCCAGCAGGGACAGGGGTGATACGCAGTATTTT. This gives the protein CASRDRGDTQYF. The V and J genes are TRBV2 and TRBJ2-3, with TRBD1 identical over 9 bases. Germline V lookup: CDR1 SNHLY, CDR2 FYNNEI. V shed 6 bases, J shed 6 bases, and the junction held 1 base outside the gene matches. This CDR3 spans 12 amino acids.

The chain recombines TRBV5-1 with TRBJ1-1; unclear D gene. From germline, CDR1 is SGHRS and CDR2 YFSETQ. The CDR3 runs 14 residues. Trimming removed 0 bases at V and 9 bases at J, with 15 bases between. The CDR3 spells CASSLAGPGGKAFF. For the CDR3, the DNA is TGCGCCAGCAGCTTGGCAGGCCCCGGCGGGAAAGCTTTCTTT.

J is TRBJ1-3 and V is TRBV5-4; D unresolved. The germline V gene has CDR1 SGHNT and CDR2 YYREEE (reference sequence). The germline V and J ends were trimmed by 3 bases and 4 bases, with 14 bases remaining between them. This CDR3 is 15 amino acids long. The CDR3 loop reads CASSSGPAGGNTIYF. DNA of the CDR3: TGTGCCAGCAGCTCCGGACCTGCGGGGGGAAACACCATATATTTT. Combining the CDR3 with reference TRBV5-4 and TRBJ1-3 gives the whole variable domain ETGVTQSPTHLIKTRGQQVTLRCSSQSGHNTVSWYQQALGQGPQFIFQYYREEENGRGNFPPRFSGLQFPNYSSELNVNALELDDSALYLCASSSGPAGGNTIYFGEGSWLTVV.

The J gene is TRBJ2-5, the V gene TRBV10-1; TRBD2 matches 7 bases. Germline V CDR1 and CDR2: WNHNN, SYGVQD (reference sequence). V lost 3 bases and J lost 5; bases outside the gene matches: 15. This CDR3 has 17 residues. The CDR3 DNA sequence: TGCGCCAGCAGTGAACGGGTGGAGGGAGGGCCTAGGGAGACCCAGTACTTC. Translated, it gives CASSERVEGGPRETQYF.

The chain couples TRBV28 to TRBJ2-7; 7 nucleotides align to TRBD1. With 2 bases clipped from V and 3 bases from J, the junction kept 10 bases outside the gene matches. Germline V lookup: CDR1 MDHEN, CDR2 SYDVKM. This CDR3 is built from 16 residues. CDR3 bases: TGTGCCAGCAGTTTACGGGTCCGGGACAGATACTACGAGCAGTACTTC. Amino acid sequence: CASSLRVRDRYYEQYF.

For the CDR3, the DNA is TGTGCCAGCAGCTTAGAGCGGGGTTCGAGCTCCTACAATGAGCAGTTCTTC. Its translation is CASSLERGSSSYNEQFF. The genes are TRBV11-2 and TRBJ2-1, with D possibly matching TRBD2 (6 bases). V was pared by 0 bases and J by 0 bases, with 12 bases between. This CDR3 contains 17 residues. Germline V CDR1 and CDR2: SGHAT, FQNNGV.

The chain employs TRBV18 and TRBJ2-1; D perhaps matches TRBD1 (5 bases). The CDR3 covers 16 residues. Per the germline V gene, CDR1 is KGHSH and CDR2 is LQKENI. Trimming pared 6 bases from V and 3 bases from J, leaving 18 bases between. The CDR3 spells CASSRRLQVDYNEQFF. In DNA, the CDR3 is TGTGCCAGCTCTCGACGGCTACAGGTTGACTACAATGAGCAGTTCTTC.

The gene calls are TRBV28 and TRBJ2-7; maybe TRBD2 (6 bases). Germline CDR1 MDHEN, CDR2 SYDVKM. The CDR3 has 16 amino acids. V was cut by 5 bases and J by 1 base, with 18 bases left in between. CDR3 protein: CASSPGDFLRSYEQYF. CDR3 nucleotides: TGTGCCAGCAGTCCGGGGGACTTTCTTAGATCCTACGAGCAGTACTTC.

The genes are TRBV28 and TRBJ1-2; 7 nucleotides line up with TRBD1. V lost 2 bases to trimming and J lost 4 bases; unmatched junction nucleotides: 7. From germline, CDR1 is MDHEN and CDR2 SYDVKM. This CDR3 contains 15 residues. CDR3 nucleotide sequence: TGTGCCAGCAGTTTAGGAGGGGGCGAGGGCTATGGCTACACCTTC. Its protein product is CASSLGGGEGYGYTF.

The chain has TRBV28 and TRBJ1-5; D unresolved. V shed 6 bases and J shed 5 bases, with 20 bases lying between them. The germline CDR1 and CDR2 sequences are MDHEN and SYDVKM. This CDR3 is 16 amino acids long. The CDR3 here is CASSPFISRVDQPQHF. CDR3 coding DNA: TGTGCCAGCAGCCCTTTCATCTCGAGGGTTGATCAGCCCCAGCATTTT.

V gene TRBV6-2 or TRBV6-3 combines with J gene TRBJ2-7, with D maybe TRBD2 (6 bases). The CDR3 contains 15 residues. Trimming took 5 bases from V and 2 from J, leaving 16 bases between them. Germline V gene lookup returns CDR1 MNHEY and CDR2 SVGEGT. CDR3 sequence reads: CASSQTGLQTYEQYF. The CDR3 DNA follows: TGTGCCAGCAGTCAGACGGGACTCCAAACCTACGAGCAGTACTTC.

The rearrangement joins TRBV6-5 to TRBJ2-2; TRBD1 matches 12 bases. CDR1 is MNHEY, CDR2 SVGAGI, per germline. CDR3 length: 16 residues. V shed 2 bases, J shed 8 bases, and the junction held 6 bases outside the gene matches. The CDR3 is CASSYMGQGAWGELFF. CDR3 bases: TGTGCCAGCAGTTACATGGGACAGGGGGCTTGGGGGGAGCTGTTTTTT.

The chain uses TRBV6-5 and TRBJ2-7; 8 bases fit TRBD2. CDR1 is MNHEY and CDR2 is SVGAGI in the germline V gene. This CDR3 has 15 amino acids. Germline trimming cut 6 bases from V and 0 bases from J; bases unmatched to any gene: 7. CDR3 in DNA: TGTGCCAGCAGCCCACCTCGGGGGGGCTCCTACGAGCAGTACTTC. Translated: CASSPPRGGSYEQYF.

The V and J genes are TRBV19 and TRBJ2-1; 8 bases are a match to TRBD1. In germline, CDR1 is LNHDA, CDR2 SQIVND (reference sequence). V shed 4 bases and J 4 bases; nucleotides not matched to a gene: 6. This CDR3 has 15 residues. This CDR3 is CASSNRDRRYNEQFF. In DNA, the CDR3 is TGTGCCAGTAGTAACCGGGACAGGCGGTACAATGAGCAGTTCTTC.

This chain joins TRBV11-2 and TRBJ1-3, with D perhaps TRBD1 (6 bases). CDR1 SGHAT and CDR2 FQNNGV come from the germline V gene. V was clipped by 5 bases and J by 4 bases, with 18 bases between them. The CDR3 runs 16 residues. The CDR3 loop reads CASSPTATGGGNTIYF. CDR3 coding DNA: TGTGCCAGCAGCCCCACGGCGACAGGAGGAGGAAACACCATATATTTT.

This chain connects TRBV7-2 to TRBJ1-5; D remains ambiguous. Trimming took 2 bases from V and 0 from J, leaving 17 bases between them. CDR1 is SGHTA and CDR2 is FQGNSA in the germline V gene. This CDR3 region has 18 residues. The CDR3 nucleotides read TGTGCCAGCAGCTTAAATTTCGGGTCTTTTTTTAGCAATCAGCCCCAGCATTTT. It specifies CASSLNFGSFFSNQPQHF. The full variable domain, with the rest looked up from reference TRBV7-2 and TRBJ1-5, is GAGVSQSPSNKVTEKGKDVELRCDPISGHTALYWYRQSLGQGLEFLIYFQGNSAPDKSGLPSDRFSAERTGGSVSTLTIQRTQQEDSAVYLCASSLNFGSFFSNQPQHFGDGTRLSIL.

The chain uses TRBV18 and TRBJ2-6, with TRBD1 identical over 8 bases. The junction had 3 bases not matched to a gene; V was cut back by 5 bases and J by 3 bases. The CDR3 is made up of 15 amino acids. The germline V gene encodes CDR1 KGHSH and CDR2 LQKENI. CDR3: CASSFRGLGANVLTF. The CDR3 nucleotides are TGTGCCAGCTCATTCAGGGGGCTTGGGGCCAACGTCCTGACTTTC.

This rearrangement joins TRBV4-3 to TRBJ2-3; TRBD2 might be the D (5 bases). V dropped 0 bases and J dropped 8 bases, with 18 bases sitting between them. This CDR3 spans 16 amino acids. The germline V gene has CDR1 LGHNA and CDR2 YSLEER. The chain's CDR3 is CASSQDRAGFPGTQYF. The DNA of the CDR3 is TGCGCCAGCAGCCAAGATAGGGCGGGTTTCCCGGGTACGCAGTATTTT.

The chain uses TRBV10-3 and TRBJ2-1; a weak D match, TRBD1 (5 bases). V was cut by 7 bases and J by 6 bases, with 19 bases left in between. The CDR3 loop spans 15 amino acids. The germline gives CDR1 ENHRY, CDR2 SYGVKD. The DNA for the CDR3 is TGTGCCATCATGGGGCTTCCCCGTTCCGGCAATGAGCAGTTCTTC. It encodes CAIMGLPRSGNEQFF.